The text below deals with one T cell receptor beta chain. With V trimmed by 0 bases and J by 2 bases, 5 bases remained unmatched. Looked up from germline, CDR1 is SQVTM and CDR2 is ANQGSEA. The CDR3 has 17 residues. Some clones are missing from TCRdb's copy, which holds only in-frame ones; the method was immunoSEQ multiplex PCR. The sample contains 90,000 to 120,000 clones, around 92% of which appear only once. The data were obtained in a study of T cell responses to AZD1222 COVID-19 vaccine. The chain carries TRBV29-1 and TRBJ2-2, with 11 bases matching TRBD2. The specimen comprised peripheral blood, sampled on day 0 of AZD1222 vaccination. The clonotype comes from an adult in good health. The CDR3 sequence: CSVEDSLAGDNTGELFF. The CDR3 DNA reads TGCAGCGTTGAAGATTCACTAGCGGGAGACAACACCGGGGAGCTGTTTTTT.